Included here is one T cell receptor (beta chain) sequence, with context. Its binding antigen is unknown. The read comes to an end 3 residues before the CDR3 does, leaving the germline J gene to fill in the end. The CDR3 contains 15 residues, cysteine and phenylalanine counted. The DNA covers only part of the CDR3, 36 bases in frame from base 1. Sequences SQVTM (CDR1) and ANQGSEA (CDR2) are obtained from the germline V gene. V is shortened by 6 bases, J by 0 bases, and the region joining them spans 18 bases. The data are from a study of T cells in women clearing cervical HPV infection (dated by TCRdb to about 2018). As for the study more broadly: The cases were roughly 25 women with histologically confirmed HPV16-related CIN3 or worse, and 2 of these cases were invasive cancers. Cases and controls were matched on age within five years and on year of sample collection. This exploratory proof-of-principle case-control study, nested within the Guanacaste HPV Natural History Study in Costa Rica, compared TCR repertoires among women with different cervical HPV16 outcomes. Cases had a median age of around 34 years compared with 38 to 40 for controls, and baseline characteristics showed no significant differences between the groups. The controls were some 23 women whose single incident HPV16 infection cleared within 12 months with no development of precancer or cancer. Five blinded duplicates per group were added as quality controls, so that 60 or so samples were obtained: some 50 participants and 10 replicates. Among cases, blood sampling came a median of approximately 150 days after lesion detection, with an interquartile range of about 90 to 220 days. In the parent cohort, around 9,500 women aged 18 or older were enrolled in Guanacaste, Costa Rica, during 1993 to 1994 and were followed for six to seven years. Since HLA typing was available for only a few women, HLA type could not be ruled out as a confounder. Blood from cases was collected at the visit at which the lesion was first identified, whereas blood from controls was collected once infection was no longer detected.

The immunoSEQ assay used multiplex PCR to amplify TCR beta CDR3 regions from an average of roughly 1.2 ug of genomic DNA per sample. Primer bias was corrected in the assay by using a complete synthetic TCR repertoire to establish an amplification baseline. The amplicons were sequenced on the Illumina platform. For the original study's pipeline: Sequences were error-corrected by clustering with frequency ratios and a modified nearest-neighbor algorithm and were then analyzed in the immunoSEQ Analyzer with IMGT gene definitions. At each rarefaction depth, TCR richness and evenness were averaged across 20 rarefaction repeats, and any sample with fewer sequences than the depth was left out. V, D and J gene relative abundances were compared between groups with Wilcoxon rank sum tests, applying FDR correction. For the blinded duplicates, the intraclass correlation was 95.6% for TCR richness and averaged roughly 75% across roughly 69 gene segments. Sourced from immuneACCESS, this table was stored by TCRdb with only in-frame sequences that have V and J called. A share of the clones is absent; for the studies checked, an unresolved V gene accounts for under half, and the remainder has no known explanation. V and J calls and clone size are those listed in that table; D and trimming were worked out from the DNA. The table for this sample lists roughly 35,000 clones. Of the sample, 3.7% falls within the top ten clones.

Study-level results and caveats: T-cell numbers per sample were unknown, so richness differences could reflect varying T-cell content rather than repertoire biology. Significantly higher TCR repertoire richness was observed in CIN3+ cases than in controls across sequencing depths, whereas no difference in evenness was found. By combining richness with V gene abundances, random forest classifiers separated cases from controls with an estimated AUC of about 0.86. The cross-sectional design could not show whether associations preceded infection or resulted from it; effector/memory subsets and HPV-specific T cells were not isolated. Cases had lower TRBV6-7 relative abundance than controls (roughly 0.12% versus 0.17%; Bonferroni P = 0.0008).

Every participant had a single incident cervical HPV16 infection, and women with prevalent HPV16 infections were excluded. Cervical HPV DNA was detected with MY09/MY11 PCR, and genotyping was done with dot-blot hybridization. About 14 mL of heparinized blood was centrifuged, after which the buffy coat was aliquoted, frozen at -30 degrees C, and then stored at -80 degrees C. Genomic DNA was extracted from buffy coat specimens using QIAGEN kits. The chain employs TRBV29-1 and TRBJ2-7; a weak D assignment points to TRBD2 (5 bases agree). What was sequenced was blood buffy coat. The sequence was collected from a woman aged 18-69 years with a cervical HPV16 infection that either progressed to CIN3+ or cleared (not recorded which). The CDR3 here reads CSVRPARARSYEQYF. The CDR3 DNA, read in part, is TGCAGCGTCCGCCCCGCGAGGGCGCGCTCCTACGAG.